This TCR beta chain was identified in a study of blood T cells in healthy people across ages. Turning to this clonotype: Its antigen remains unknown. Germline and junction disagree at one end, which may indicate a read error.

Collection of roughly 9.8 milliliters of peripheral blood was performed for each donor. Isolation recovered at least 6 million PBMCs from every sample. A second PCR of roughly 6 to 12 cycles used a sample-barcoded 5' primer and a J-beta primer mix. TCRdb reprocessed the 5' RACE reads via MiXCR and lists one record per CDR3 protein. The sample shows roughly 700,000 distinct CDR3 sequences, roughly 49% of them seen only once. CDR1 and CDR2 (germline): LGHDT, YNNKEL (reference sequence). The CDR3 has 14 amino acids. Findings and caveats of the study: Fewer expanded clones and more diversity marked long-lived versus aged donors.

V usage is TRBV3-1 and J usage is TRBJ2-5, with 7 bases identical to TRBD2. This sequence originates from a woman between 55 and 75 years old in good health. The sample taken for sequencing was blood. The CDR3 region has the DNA TGTGTCAGCAGCCAATCAGCGGGACGAGAGACCCAGTACTTC. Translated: CVSSQSAGRETQYF.